This T cell receptor (beta chain) was documented in a study of blood T cell repertoires in COVID-19. The wider study: PBMCs, B-cell-depleted T cells, or T cells were the source of the cDNA or gDNA that made up the material.

Original analysis: Amplification with reference gene primers provided the estimates of nucleated cell counts. Repertoires were generated with immunoSEQ multiplex PCR, while TCRdb's copy carries only in-frame clones and drops some. V, J and clone size derive from that table, while D and trimming were established from the DNA sequence. This repertoire shows approximately 15,000 clones, approximately 88% found once; its top ten account for around a sixth. There are 18 residues in the CDR3. V was pared by 2 bases and J by 0 bases, with 17 bases between. Germline V gene lookup returns CDR1 SGHTA and CDR2 FQGNSA.

The sequenced material came from peripheral blood. The rearrangement links TRBV7-2 to TRBJ2-1; D is perhaps TRBD2 (6 bases). This receptor was taken from a human donor with active COVID-19. The donor label of this sample is uncertain. This CDR3 reads CASSLFPGLDLSYNEQFF. The CDR3 coding sequence is TGTGCCAGCAGCTTATTCCCGGGACTGGACCTCTCCTACAATGAGCAGTTCTTC. The entire variable domain, with the rest obtained from reference TRBV7-2 and TRBJ2-1, is as follows: GAGVSQSPSNKVTEKGKDVELRCDPISGHTALYWYRQSLGQGLEFLIYFQGNSAPDKSGLPSDRFSAERTGGSVSTLTIQRTQQEDSAVYLCASSLFPGLDLSYNEQFFGPGTRLTVL.